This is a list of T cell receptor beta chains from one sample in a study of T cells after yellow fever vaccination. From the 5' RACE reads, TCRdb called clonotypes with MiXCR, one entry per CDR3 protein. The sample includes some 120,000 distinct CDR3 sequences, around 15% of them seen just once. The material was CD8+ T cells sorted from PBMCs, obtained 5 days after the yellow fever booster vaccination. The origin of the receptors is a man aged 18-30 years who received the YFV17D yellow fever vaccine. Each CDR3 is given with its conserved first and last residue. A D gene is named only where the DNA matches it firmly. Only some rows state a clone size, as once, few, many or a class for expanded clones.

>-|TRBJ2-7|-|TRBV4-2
TGTGCCAGCAGCCAAGACGGGCAGGGCTCCATCTACGAGCAGTACTTC
CASSQDGQGSIYEQYF
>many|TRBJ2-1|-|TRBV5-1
TGCGCCAGCAGCTTGGAGTCTCCCCGGTACAATGAGCAGTTCTTC
CASSLESPRYNEQFF
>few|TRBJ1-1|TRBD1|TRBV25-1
TGTGCCAGCAGTGAATATGGAGGACAGGCGCGTGAAGCTTTCTTT
CASSEYGGQAREAFF
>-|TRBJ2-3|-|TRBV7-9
TGTGCCAGCAGCTTAGTCGTGGGGCTCACAGATACGCAGTATTTT
CASSLVVGLTDTQYF
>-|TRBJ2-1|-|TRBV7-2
TGTGCCAGCAGCTTTCCGGGGAATCTCTACAATGAGCAGTTCTTC
CASSFPGNLYNEQFF
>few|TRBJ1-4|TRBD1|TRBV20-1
TGCAGTGCTCTCGTATGGACAGGGGAGGCTAATGAAAAACTGTTTTTT
CSALVWTGEANEKLFF
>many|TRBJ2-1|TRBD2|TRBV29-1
TGCAGCGTTCGGGGCAACCTAGCGGGGGGCCCATCCTACAATGAGCAGTTCTTC
CSVRGNLAGGPSYNEQFF
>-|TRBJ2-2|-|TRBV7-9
TGTGCCAGCAGCCAGGGGGGCAGAATCACCGGGGAGCTGTTTTTT
CASSQGGRITGELFF
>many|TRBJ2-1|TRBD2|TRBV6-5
TGTGCCAGCAGTTACTCGGGAGCGGGGGGCGCTTTGGGGCAGTTCTTC
CASSYSGAGGALGQFF
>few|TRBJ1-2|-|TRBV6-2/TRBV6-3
TGTGCCAGCACCCTGGACAGTAACTATGGCTACACCTTC
CASTLDSNYGYTF
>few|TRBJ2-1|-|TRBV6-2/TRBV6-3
TGTGCCAGCAAATTACAGGGAACCTACAATGAGCAGTTCTTC
CASKLQGTYNEQFF
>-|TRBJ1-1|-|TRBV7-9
TGTGCCAGCAGAGGACGGATGAACACTGAAGCTTTCTTT
CASRGRMNTEAFF
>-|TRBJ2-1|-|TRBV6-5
TGTGCCAGCAGTCTTCGGGGCAACAATGAGCAGTTCTTC
CASSLRGNNEQFF
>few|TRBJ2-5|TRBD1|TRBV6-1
TGTGCCAGCAGTGTAGCAAAAGGACAGGCAGAGACCCAGTACTTC
CASSVAKGQAETQYF
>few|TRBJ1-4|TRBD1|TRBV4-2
TGTGCCAGCAGCCAAGACCCCGGACAGGGGGCTGAAAAACTGTTTTTT
CASSQDPGQGAEKLFF
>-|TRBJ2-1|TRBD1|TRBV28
TGTGCCAGCAGTGTATCCGGGACAGGGGATTACAATGAGCAGTTCTTC
CASSVSGTGDYNEQFF
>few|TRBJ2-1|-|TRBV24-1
TGTGCCACCAGTGATCTGGGGACCGTTAATGAGCAGTTCTTC
CATSDLGTVNEQFF
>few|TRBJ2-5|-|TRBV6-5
TGTGCCAGCAGCACCGACCCTAGTTCGTCAGAGACCCAGTACTTC
CASSTDPSSSETQYF
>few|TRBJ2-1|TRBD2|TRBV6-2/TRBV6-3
TGTGCCAGCAGTTACACCCGCGGTAGCGGGGATTACAATGAGCAGTTCTTC
CASSYTRGSGDYNEQFF
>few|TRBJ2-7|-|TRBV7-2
TGTGCCAGCAGCTTAGCGGGGGGCAGGGGCTACGAGCAGTACTTC
CASSLAGGRGYEQYF
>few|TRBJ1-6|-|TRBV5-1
TGCGCCAGCAGCTTGGTCCAGAATTTCGGTTCACCCCTCCACTTT
CASSLVQNFGSPLHF
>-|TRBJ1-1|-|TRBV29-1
TGCAGCGCCGAACGCCAGGACGGGGAAGCTTTCTTT
CSAERQDGEAFF
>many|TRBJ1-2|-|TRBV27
TGTGCCAGCAGTTTATGGGGAAGGTCGAACTATGGCTACACCTTC
CASSLWGRSNYGYTF
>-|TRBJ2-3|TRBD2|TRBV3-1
TGTGCCAGCAGATCCAGGTCTCTAGCGGGGGTGACAGATACGCAGTATTTT
CASRSRSLAGVTDTQYF
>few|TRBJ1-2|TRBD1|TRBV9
TGTGCCAGCAGCGGCGGGACAGGGGCCTATGGCTACACCTTC
CASSGGTGAYGYTF
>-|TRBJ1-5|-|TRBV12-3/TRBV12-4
TGTGCCAGCAGTTTAGTTAGCAATCAGCCCCAGCATTTT
CASSLVSNQPQHF
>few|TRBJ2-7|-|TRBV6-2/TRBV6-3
TGTGCCAGCAGCCACGGAGGCAGGGCCTACGAGCAGTACTTC
CASSHGGRAYEQYF
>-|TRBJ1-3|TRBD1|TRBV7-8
TGTGCCACCTCGGAAGGGACAGGCTCTGGAAACACCATATATTTT
CATSEGTGSGNTIYF
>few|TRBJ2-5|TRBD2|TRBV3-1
TGTGCCAGCAGCCCCACGGCGGGGGAACAAGAGACCCAGTACTTC
CASSPTAGEQETQYF
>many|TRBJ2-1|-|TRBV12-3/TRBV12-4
TGTGCCAGAATTCCCTTCCGGGACCTATACAATGAGCAGTTCTTC
CARIPFRDLYNEQFF
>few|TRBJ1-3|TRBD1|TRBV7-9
TGTGCCAGCAGCTTAGCCAGGGGGCGAGGAAACACCATATATTTT
CASSLARGRGNTIYF
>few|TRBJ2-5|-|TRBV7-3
TGTGCCAGCAGCCCCGCGGGGTTGGAGACCCAGTACTTC
CASSPAGLETQYF
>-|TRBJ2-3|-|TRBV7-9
TGTGCCAGCAGCTTGACCGGGCGGGCTGCAGATACGCAGTATTTT
CASSLTGRAADTQYF
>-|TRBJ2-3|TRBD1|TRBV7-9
TGTGCCAGCAGGACTACAGGGGGAACAGATACGCAGTATTTT
CASRTTGGTDTQYF
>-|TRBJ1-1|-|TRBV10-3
TGTGCCACCTGGGAGGGGGGCACTGAAGCTTTCTTT
CATWEGGTEAFF